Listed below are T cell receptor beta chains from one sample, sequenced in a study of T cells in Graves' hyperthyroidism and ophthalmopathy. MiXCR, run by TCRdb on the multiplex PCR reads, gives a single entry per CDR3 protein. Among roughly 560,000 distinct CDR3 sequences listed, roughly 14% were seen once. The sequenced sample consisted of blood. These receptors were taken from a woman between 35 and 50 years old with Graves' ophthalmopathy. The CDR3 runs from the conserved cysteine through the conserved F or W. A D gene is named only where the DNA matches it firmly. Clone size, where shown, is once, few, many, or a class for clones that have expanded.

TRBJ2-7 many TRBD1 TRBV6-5 TGTGCCAGCAGGATGGGGCAGGGGGCCTCCTACGAGCAGTACTTC CASRMGQGASYEQYF
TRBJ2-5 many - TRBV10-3 TGTGCCATCAGTGAGTCGGGGGCCCAGTACTTC CAISESGAQYF
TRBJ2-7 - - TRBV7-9 TGTGCCAGCAGCTTCTCTAACGTCCCGTACGAGCAGTACTTC CASSFSNVPYEQYF
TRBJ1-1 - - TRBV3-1 TGTGCCAGCAGCGAATCTAGGGGGGCGGGTGGTGAAGCTTTCTTT CASSESRGAGGEAFF
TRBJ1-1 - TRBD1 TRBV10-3 TGTGCCATCAGTGAGACACCGACAGGGCGGGGAAACACTGAAGCTTTCTTT CAISETPTGRGNTEAFF
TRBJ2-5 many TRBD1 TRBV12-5 TGTGCTAGTGGTTTGGACAGGGGAGCGGAGACCCAGTACTTC CASGLDRGAETQYF
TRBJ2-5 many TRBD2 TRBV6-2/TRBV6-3 TGTGCCAGCGCGGCAGCGGGAGGAGGAGAGACCCAGTACTTC CASAAAGGGETQYF
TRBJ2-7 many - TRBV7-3 TGTGCCCCCCGACGGAGTCAGCCCTACGAGCAGTACTTC CAPRRSQPYEQYF
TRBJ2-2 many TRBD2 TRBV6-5 TGTGCCAGTAACCCTCTAGCGGGAGCTGCCGGGGAGCTGTTTTTT CASNPLAGAAGELFF
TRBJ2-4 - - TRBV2 TGTGCCAGCAGTGATGCGGGATTTGCAGCCAAAAACATTCAGTACTTC CASSDAGFAAKNIQYF
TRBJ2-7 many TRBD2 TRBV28 TGTGCCAGCAGTTGGGAAGCGGGAGGGGGGTACGAGCAGTACTTC CASSWEAGGGYEQYF
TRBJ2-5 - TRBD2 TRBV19 TGTGCCAGTAGTAAGGCGGGGGGAGAGACCCAGTACTTC CASSKAGGETQYF
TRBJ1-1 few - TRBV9 TGTGCCAGCAGCTCTAGGGGGGGAGGGGCTGAAGCTTTCTTT CASSSRGGGAEAFF
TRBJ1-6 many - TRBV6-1 TGTGCCAGCAGTGAATTCGGCAGGAGTAATTCACCCCTCCACTTT CASSEFGRSNSPLHF
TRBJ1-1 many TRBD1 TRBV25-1 TGTGCCAGTCAAAGGGGGCCGGACACTGAAGCTTTCTTT CASQRGPDTEAFF
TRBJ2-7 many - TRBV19 TGTGCCAGTAGTACGACAGGAAAAAAGCAGTACTTC CASSTTGKKQYF
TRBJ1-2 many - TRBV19 TGTGCCTCCGAGGGGAACCATCGTTATGGCTACACCTTC CASEGNHRYGYTF
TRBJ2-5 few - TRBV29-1 TGCAGCACTCCTGGTTGGGAGCGAGAGACCCAGTACTTC CSTPGWERETQYF
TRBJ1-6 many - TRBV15 TGTGCCACCAGCAGACACAATTCACCCCTCCACTTT CATSRHNSPLHF
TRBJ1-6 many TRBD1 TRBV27 TGTGCCAGCAGTTTAACAGGGGATGATTCACCCCTCCACTTT CASSLTGDDSPLHF
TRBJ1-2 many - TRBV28 TGTGCCAGCAGTTTCGGGGGACAAATCTATGGCTACACCTTC CASSFGGQIYGYTF
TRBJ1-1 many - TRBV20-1 TGCAGTGCTAGAGAAGCAGGGGTCGGCACCACTGAAGCTTTCTTT CSAREAGVGTTEAFF
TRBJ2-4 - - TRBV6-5 TGTGCCGGCAGTTACACGATCAGGGCTTCCAAAAACATTCAGTACTTC CAGSYTIRASKNIQYF
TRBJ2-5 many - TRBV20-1 TGCAGTGCTAGGTCCGATCTGGAGACCCAGTACTTC CSARSDLETQYF
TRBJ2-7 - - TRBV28 TGTGCCAGCAGTATAGTGAAGTACGAGCAGTACTTC CASSIVKYEQYF
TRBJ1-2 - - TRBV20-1 TGCAGTGCAATCACAGGGTTCTATGGCTACACCTTC CSAITGFYGYTF
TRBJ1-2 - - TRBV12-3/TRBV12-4 TGTGCCAGCAGCGCAACAGGGAGGAACTATGGCTACACCTTC CASSATGRNYGYTF
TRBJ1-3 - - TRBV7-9 TGTGCCAGCAGCCCCCTCGGAGGAAGCAACACCATATATTTT CASSPLGGSNTIYF
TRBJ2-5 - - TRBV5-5 TGTGCCAGCAGCTTGGAGGATGTGACCCAGTACTTC CASSLEDVTQYF
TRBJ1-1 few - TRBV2 TGTGCCAGCAGCGATACAGGGTCTTACTTCGAAGCTTTCTTT CASSDTGSYFEAFF
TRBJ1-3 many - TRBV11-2 TGTGCCAGCAGCCTTGGGGACATTGGAAACACCATATATTTT CASSLGDIGNTIYF
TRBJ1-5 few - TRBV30 TGTGCCTGGGGACAGCCTTCTAGCAATCAGCCCCAGCATTTT CAWGQPSSNQPQHF
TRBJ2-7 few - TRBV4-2 TGTGCCAGCAGCCAAGCCCAGAGAAATAGTTACGAGCAGTACTTC CASSQAQRNSYEQYF
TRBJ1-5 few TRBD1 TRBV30 TGTGCCTGGAGTTGGACAGGAGATCAGCCCCAGCATTTT CAWSWTGDQPQHF
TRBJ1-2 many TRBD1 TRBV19 TGTGCCAGTAGAGGGGCAGGGGGCCCTTTTGGCTATGGCTACACCTTC CASRGAGGPFGYGYTF
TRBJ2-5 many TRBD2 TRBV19 TGTGCCAGTAGTATAGGGGGCGGGAGATTCCAAGAGACCCAGTACTTC CASSIGGGRFQETQYF
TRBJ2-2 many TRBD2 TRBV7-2 TGTGCCAGCAGCTATAGCGGGAGGGCCTTCGGGGAGCTGTTTTTT CASSYSGRAFGELFF
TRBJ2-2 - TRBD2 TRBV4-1 TGCGCCAGCAGCTCGGGGGGGGGACGGACCGGGGAGCTGTTTTTT CASSSGGGRTGELFF
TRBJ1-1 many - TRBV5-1 TGCGCCAGCAGCTTGGCCGCAGGAGGCACTGAAGCTTTCTTT CASSLAAGGTEAFF
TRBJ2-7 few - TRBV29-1 TGCAGCGTCGGAGGACTGAGCTCCTACGAGCAGTACTTC CSVGGLSSYEQYF
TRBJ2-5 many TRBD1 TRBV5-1 TGCGCCAGCAGCGTCGGGACAGGAGAGACCCAGTACTTC CASSVGTGETQYF
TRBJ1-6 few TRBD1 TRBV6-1 TGTGCCAGCAGGCCGGCAGGGGGAGGTCCTGATTCACCCCTCCACTTT CASRPAGGGPDSPLHF
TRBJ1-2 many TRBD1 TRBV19 TGTGCCAGTAAGGGACAGGGATTCTATGGCTACACCTTC CASKGQGFYGYTF
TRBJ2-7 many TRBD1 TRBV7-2 TGTGCCAGCAGCTTAGAGGGGGCCGGAAACTACGAGCAGTACTTC CASSLEGAGNYEQYF
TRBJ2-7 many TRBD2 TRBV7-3 TGTGCCAGCAGCTTAGGGGGAGGGAGACCCTACGAGCAGTACTTC CASSLGGGRPYEQYF
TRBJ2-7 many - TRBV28 TGTGCCAGCAGGGCCGGGCCCATGGGGAGGTCCTACGAGCAGTACTTC CASRAGPMGRSYEQYF
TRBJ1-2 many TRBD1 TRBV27 TGTGCCAGCAGTTTATCAGGGGGCGGAAACGGCTACACCTTC CASSLSGGGNGYTF
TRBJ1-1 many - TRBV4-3 TGCGCCAGCAGCCAAGAGTACAGGACTGGATACACTGAAGCTTTCTTT CASSQEYRTGYTEAFF
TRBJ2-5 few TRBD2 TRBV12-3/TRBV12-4 TGTGCCAGCAGCGCCCGATCTAGCGGGAGGAGGGAGACCCAGTACTTC CASSARSSGRRETQYF
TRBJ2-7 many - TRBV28 TGTGCCAGCAGTTTCGCAGGGAAGAGGTACGAGCAGTACTTC CASSFAGKRYEQYF
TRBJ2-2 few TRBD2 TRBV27 TGTGCCAGCAGTCCAATCGCGGGAGTCCCGACCGGGGAGCTGTTTTTT CASSPIAGVPTGELFF
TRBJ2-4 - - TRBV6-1 TGTGCCAGCAGCCAAAAACCAAGGACCCTGCTGACGGAAAACATTCAGTACTTC CASSQKPRTLLTENIQYF
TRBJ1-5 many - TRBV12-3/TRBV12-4 TGTGCCAGCAGTCGGGACCTTTCGTGGCCCCAGCATTTT CASSRDLSWPQHF